This T cell receptor beta chain was retrieved from a study of control samples from healthy donors and cancer patients. The protocol was immunoSEQ multiplex PCR, while the TCRdb copy is restricted to in-frame clones and leaves out a portion. Of 130,000 or so clones listed, about 88% are singletons. This TCR was recovered from a man aged 50 to 60 in good health. Sample: blood.

The CDR3 DNA reads as TGTGCCAGCAGCCCCCGACAGGGCGAGTTTTACGAGCAGTACTTC. It translates to CASSPRQGEFYEQYF. The V call is TRBV4-2, the J call TRBJ2-7; 7 bases are shared with TRBD1. The CDR3 runs 15 residues. With V trimmed by 4 bases and J by 4 bases, 10 bases remained unmatched. The germline CDR1 and CDR2 sequences are LGHNA and YNFKEQ.